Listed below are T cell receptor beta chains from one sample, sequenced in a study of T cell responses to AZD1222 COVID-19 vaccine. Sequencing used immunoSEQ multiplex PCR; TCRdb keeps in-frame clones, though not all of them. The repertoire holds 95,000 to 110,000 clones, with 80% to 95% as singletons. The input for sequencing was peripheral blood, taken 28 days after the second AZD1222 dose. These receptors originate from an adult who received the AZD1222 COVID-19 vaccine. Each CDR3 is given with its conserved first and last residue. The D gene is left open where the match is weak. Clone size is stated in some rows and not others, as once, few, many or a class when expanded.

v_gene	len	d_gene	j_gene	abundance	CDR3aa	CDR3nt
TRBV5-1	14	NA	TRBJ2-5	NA	CASSSGGYQETQYF	TGCGCCAGCAGCTCGGGGGGCTACCAAGAGACCCAGTACTTC
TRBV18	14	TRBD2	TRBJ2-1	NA	CASSPSSGVNEQFF	TGTGCCAGCTCACCTTCTAGCGGGGTCAATGAGCAGTTCTTC
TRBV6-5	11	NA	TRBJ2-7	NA	CASSSYYEQYF	TGTGCCAGCAGTTCCTACTACGAGCAGTACTTC
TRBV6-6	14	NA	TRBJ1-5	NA	CASSSGRRSQPQHF	TGTGCCAGCAGTTCCGGACGGAGGAGTCAGCCCCAGCATTTT
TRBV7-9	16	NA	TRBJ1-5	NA	CASSLVGTGPHQPQHF	TGTGCCAGCAGCTTAGTTGGAACAGGGCCTCATCAGCCCCAGCATTTT
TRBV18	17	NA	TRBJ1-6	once	CASSSSAGAGLHSPLHF	TGTGCCAGCTCAAGCTCCGCCGGGGCAGGGCTCCACTCACCCCTCCACTTT
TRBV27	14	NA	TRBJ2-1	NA	CASSTPGSYNEQFF	TGTGCCAGCAGCACACCGGGTTCCTACAATGAGCAGTTCTTC
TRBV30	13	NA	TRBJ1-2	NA	CAWSTTGLYGYTF	TGTGCCTGGAGTACAACAGGACTCTATGGCTACACCTTC
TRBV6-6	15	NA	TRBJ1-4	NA	CASSPPDPGGEKLFF	TGTGCCAGCAGCCCCCCGGACCCGGGCGGCGAAAAACTGTTTTTT
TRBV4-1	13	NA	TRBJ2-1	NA	CASSQDMRNEQFF	TGCGCCAGCAGCCAAGATATGAGGAATGAGCAGTTCTTC
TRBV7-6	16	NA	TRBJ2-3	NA	CASSSTGLPSGDTQYF	TGTGCCAGCAGCTCGACGGGACTCCCTTCGGGAGATACGCAGTATTTT
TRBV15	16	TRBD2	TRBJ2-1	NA	CATSRDGAGGYNEQFF	TGTGCCACCAGCAGAGATGGGGCGGGGGGCTACAATGAGCAGTTCTTC
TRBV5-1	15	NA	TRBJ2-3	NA	CASSLGREITDTQYF	TGCGCCAGCAGCTTGGGGAGGGAGATCACAGATACGCAGTATTTT
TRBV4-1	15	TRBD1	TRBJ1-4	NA	CASSQEGQGVEKLFF	TGCGCCAGCAGCCAAGAGGGGCAGGGGGTTGAAAAACTGTTTTTT
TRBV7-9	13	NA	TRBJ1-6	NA	CASSRDRNSPLHF	TGTGCCAGCAGTCGGGATAGGAATTCACCCCTCCACTTT
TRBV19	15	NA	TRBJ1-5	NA	CASSWTARSDQPQHF	TGTGCCAGCTCTTGGACAGCCCGATCCGATCAGCCCCAGCATTTT
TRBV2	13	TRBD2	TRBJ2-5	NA	CASSGLARQTQYF	TGTGCCAGCAGTGGACTAGCTCGGCAGACCCAGTACTTC
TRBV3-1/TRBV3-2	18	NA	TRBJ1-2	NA	CASSQVYDSYSFNYGYTF	TGTGCCAGCAGCCAAGTATACGACAGTTATAGCTTTAACTATGGCTACACCTTC
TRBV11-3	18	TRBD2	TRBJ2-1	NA	CASSLTAGLAGGPGEQFF	TGTGCCAGCAGCTTAACCGCGGGTCTAGCGGGGGGGCCCGGTGAGCAGTTCTTC
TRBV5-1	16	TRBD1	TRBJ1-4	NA	CASSEKGDRVYEKLFF	TGCGCCAGCAGCGAAAAGGGGGACAGGGTCTACGAAAAACTGTTTTTT
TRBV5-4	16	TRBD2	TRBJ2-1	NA	CASSPISGDSYNEQFF	TGTGCCAGCAGTCCCATCAGCGGGGACTCCTACAATGAGCAGTTCTTC
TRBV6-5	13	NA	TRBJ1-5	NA	CASMETNNQPQHF	TGTGCCAGCATGGAGACAAACAATCAGCCCCAGCATTTT
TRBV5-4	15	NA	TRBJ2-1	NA	CASSLDSTPHNEQFF	TGTGCCAGCAGCTTGGACAGCACCCCGCACAATGAGCAGTTCTTC
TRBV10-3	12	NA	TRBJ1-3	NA	CAISDRGNTIYF	TGTGCCATCAGTGACAGGGGAAACACCATATATTTT
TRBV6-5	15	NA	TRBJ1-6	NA	CASTLGTLYNSPLHF	TGTGCCAGCACCCTCGGGACGCTTTATAATTCACCCCTCCACTTT
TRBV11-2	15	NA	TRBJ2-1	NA	CASSSQGLLGNEQFF	TGTGCCAGCAGCTCGCAGGGGTTATTGGGCAATGAGCAGTTCTTC
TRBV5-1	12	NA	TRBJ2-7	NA	CASSLAEGGQYF	TGCGCCAGCAGCTTGGCCGAAGGGGGGCAGTACTTC
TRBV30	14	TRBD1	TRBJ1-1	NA	CAWSGGQLNTEAFF	TGTGCCTGGAGTGGGGGACAGTTGAACACTGAAGCTTTCTTT
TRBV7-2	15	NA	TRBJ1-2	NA	CASSTPGQPWDGYTF	TGTGCCAGCAGCACCCCGGGACAACCGTGGGATGGCTACACCTTC
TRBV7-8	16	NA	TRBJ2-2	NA	CASSLALSLGNGELFF	TGTGCCAGCAGCTTAGCCTTAAGCCTTGGGAACGGGGAGCTGTTTTTT
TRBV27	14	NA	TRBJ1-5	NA	CASSLKYSNQPQHF	TGTGCCAGCAGTTTGAAGTATAGCAATCAGCCCCAGCATTTT
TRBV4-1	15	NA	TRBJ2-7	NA	CASSQDFGFWSEQYF	TGCGCCAGCAGCCAAGATTTCGGGTTCTGGTCCGAGCAGTACTTC
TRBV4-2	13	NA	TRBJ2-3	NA	CASSQWDEDTQYF	TGTGCCAGCAGCCAATGGGATGAAGATACGCAGTATTTT
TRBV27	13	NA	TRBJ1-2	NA	CASSLSEGSGYTF	TGTGCCAGCAGTTTATCGGAGGGGTCTGGCTACACCTTC
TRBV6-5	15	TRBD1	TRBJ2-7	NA	CASRFPGQGANEQYF	TGTGCCAGCAGATTTCCGGGACAGGGGGCCAATGAGCAGTACTTC
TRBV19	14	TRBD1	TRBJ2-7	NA	CASRVDRGTYEQYF	TGTGCCAGTAGGGTGGACAGGGGGACCTACGAGCAGTACTTC